Below, one T cell receptor beta chain is given with its context. Trimming pared 1 base from V and 0 bases from J, leaving 9 bases between. The germline V gene has CDR1 SGHVS and CDR2 FNYEAQ. The CDR3 runs 16 residues. This specimen belongs to a study of patients and donors after allogeneic stem cell transplantation. Each CDR3 protein gets one entry after TCRdb re-called the RT-PCR reads with MiXCR. Among tens of thousands of distinct CDR3 sequences, around a quarter were seen once, and the ten largest hold roughly 29%. The source material was blood, either unsorted or a sorted T cell fraction (not recorded which). This sequence originates from a human donor who was either an allogeneic HSCT recipient or a stem cell or donor lymphocyte infusion donor (not recorded which). It is not recorded whose cells these are; they may come from a transplant donor. This chain uses TRBV7-6 with TRBJ2-2; D is uncertain. This CDR3 reads CASSLETGPNTGELFF. The CDR3 DNA reads as TGTGCCAGCAGCTTAGAAACGGGCCCGAACACCGGGGAGCTGTTTTTT.